This T cell receptor beta chain was retrieved from a study of shared clonotypes between healthy human individuals. At the level of the study: Sampling drew on donors who were a couple of women and a few men aged 18 to 49. Study observations and caveats: Researchers sampled blood only, noting tissue repertoires likely differ.

Data came from immunoSEQ multiplex PCR; TCRdb stores just in-frame clones and leaves some out. There are about 500,000 clones in the sample; around 77% occur only once, and around 11% lies in the top ten. Genomic DNA for unsorted samples was obtained from 97 million or so PBMCs. This clone was found a few times. Its matching antigen is unknown. Trimming stripped 4 bases from V and 4 bases from J, with 15 bases between. This CDR3 is built from 14 residues. CDR1 and CDR2 from the germline V gene are SGHRS and YFSETQ. The V and J genes are TRBV5-1 and TRBJ2-7; D may match TRBD1 or TRBD2 (7 bases each). The source of this sequence is a woman aged 35 to 49 in good health. Some clones in this sample may be carry-over from other donors' samples. Source material: PBMCs. CDR3 residues: CASSREGQSYEQYF. The CDR3 nucleotides read TGCGCCAGCAGCAGGGAGGGACAGAGTTACGAGCAGTACTTC.